This is a list of T cell receptor beta chains from one sample in a study of blood T cell repertoires in COVID-19. Repertoires were generated with immunoSEQ multiplex PCR, while TCRdb's copy carries only in-frame clones and drops some. Here the sample spans roughly 90,000 clones, about nine tenths being singletons. Sample: peripheral blood. These receptor sequences come from a human donor with active COVID-19. The donor label of this sample is uncertain. Each CDR3 is given with its conserved first and last residue. Each record gives: J gene, V gene, clone size, CDR3 protein. Only some rows state a clone size, as once, few, many or a class for expanded clones.

j_gene: TRBJ2-7; v_gene: TRBV9; abundance: -; CDR3aa: CASSVATVSSYEQYF
j_gene: TRBJ1-2; v_gene: TRBV29-1; abundance: once; CDR3aa: CSVEDDRNYGYTF
j_gene: TRBJ1-5; v_gene: TRBV2; abundance: -; CDR3aa: CASSDRGRNQPQHF
j_gene: TRBJ2-5; v_gene: TRBV7-2; abundance: -; CDR3aa: CASSLEAGWETQYF
j_gene: TRBJ1-3; v_gene: TRBV11-2; abundance: -; CDR3aa: CASSLQTGSSGNTIYF
j_gene: TRBJ1-6; v_gene: TRBV30; abundance: -; CDR3aa: CAWKAVKNSPLHF
j_gene: TRBJ1-1; v_gene: TRBV28; abundance: -; CDR3aa: CASSLFDTVNTEAFF
j_gene: TRBJ1-2; v_gene: TRBV27; abundance: -; CDR3aa: CASSRPGNYGYTF
j_gene: TRBJ1-2; v_gene: TRBV6-5; abundance: -; CDR3aa: CASSYSGGNYGYTF
j_gene: TRBJ2-1; v_gene: TRBV6-2/TRBV6-3; abundance: -; CDR3aa: CASSSTSQGAMGEQFF
j_gene: TRBJ1-2; v_gene: TRBV6-5; abundance: -; CDR3aa: CASSYSGDYGYTF
j_gene: TRBJ1-2; v_gene: TRBV12-3/TRBV12-4; abundance: -; CDR3aa: CASSFGDSYGYTF
j_gene: TRBJ2-7; v_gene: TRBV5-1; abundance: -; CDR3aa: CASSLVALTYEQYF
j_gene: TRBJ1-4; v_gene: TRBV7-9; abundance: -; CDR3aa: CASSPGQGSHEKLFF
j_gene: TRBJ2-1; v_gene: TRBV7-9; abundance: few; CDR3aa: CASSSREISGGTRFNEQFF
j_gene: TRBJ2-5; v_gene: TRBV5-1; abundance: once; CDR3aa: CASSGGSLETQYF
j_gene: TRBJ1-1; v_gene: TRBV12-5; abundance: -; CDR3aa: CASGLVSGQGPFATEAFF
j_gene: TRBJ2-3; v_gene: TRBV7-8; abundance: -; CDR3aa: CASSLQADTQYF
j_gene: TRBJ2-7; v_gene: TRBV18; abundance: -; CDR3aa: CASSERDISYEQYF
j_gene: TRBJ2-7; v_gene: TRBV9; abundance: -; CDR3aa: CASSDQMGLGEQYF
j_gene: TRBJ2-1; v_gene: TRBV12-3/TRBV12-4; abundance: -; CDR3aa: CASRPPYSNEQFF
j_gene: TRBJ2-7; v_gene: TRBV27; abundance: -; CDR3aa: CASSPAGAYEQYF
j_gene: TRBJ1-6; v_gene: TRBV19; abundance: -; CDR3aa: CATQDRRNSPLHF
j_gene: TRBJ1-3; v_gene: TRBV2; abundance: -; CDR3aa: CASSVPHRAGNTIYF
j_gene: TRBJ2-1; v_gene: TRBV21-1; abundance: -; CDR3aa: CASSAATFSYNEQFF